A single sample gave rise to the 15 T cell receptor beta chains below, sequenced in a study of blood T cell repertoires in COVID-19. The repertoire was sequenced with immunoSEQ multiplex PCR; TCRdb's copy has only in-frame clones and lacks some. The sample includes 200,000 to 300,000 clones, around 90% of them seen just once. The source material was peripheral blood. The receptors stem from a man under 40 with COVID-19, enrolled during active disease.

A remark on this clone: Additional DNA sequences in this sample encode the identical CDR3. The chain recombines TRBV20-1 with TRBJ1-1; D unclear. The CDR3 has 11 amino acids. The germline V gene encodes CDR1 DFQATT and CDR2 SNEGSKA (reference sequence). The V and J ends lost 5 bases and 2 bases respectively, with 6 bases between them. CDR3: CSAGQNTEAFF. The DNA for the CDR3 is TGCAGTGCTGGCCAAAACACTGAAGCTTTCTTT.

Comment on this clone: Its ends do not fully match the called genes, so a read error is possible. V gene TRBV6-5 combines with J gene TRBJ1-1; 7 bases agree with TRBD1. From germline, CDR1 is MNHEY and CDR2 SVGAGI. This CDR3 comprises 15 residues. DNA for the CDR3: TGTGTCAGCAGACCCCTGGACAGGATGAACACTGAAGCTTTCTTT. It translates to CVSRPLDRMNTEAFF.

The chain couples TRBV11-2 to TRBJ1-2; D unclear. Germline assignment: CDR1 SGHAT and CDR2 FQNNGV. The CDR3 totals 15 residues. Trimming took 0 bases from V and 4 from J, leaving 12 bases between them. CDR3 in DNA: TGTGCCAGCAGCTTAGAGTACAGAAGTCCCTATGGCTACACCTTC. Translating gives CASSLEYRSPYGYTF.

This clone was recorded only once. CDR3 sequence (DNA): TGTGCCAGCAGTAACCGGGGACCGGGACAGTCTAACTATGGCTACACCTTC. Its translation: CASSNRGPGQSNYGYTF. The chain couples TRBV6-2 or TRBV6-3 to TRBJ1-2; 7 bases match TRBD1. The CDR3 has 17 amino acids. The V gene end was trimmed by 5 bases and the J gene end by 0 bases; junction bases not matched to a gene: 12. CDR1 is MNHEY, CDR2 SVGEGT, per germline.

CDR3 DNA: TGCGCCAGCAGCTTGGACGGTGTCTACGAGCAGTACTTC. This translates into CASSLDGVYEQYF. The chain is built from TRBV5-1 and TRBJ2-7, with D hard to call. V gave up 0 bases and J gave up 3 bases, with 7 bases separating them. The CDR3 extends over 13 amino acids. From germline, CDR1 is SGHRS and CDR2 YFSETQ.

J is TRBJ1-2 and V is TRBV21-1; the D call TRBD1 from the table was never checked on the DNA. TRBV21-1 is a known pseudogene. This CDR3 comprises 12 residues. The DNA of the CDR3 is TGTGCCAGCAGCAAAGACAGGTATGGCTACACCTTC. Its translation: CASSKDRYGYTF.

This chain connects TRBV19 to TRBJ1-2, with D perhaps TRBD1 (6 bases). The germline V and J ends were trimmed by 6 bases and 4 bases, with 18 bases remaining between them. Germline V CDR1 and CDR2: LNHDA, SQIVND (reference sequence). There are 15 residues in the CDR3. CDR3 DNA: TGTGCCAGTAGATCCCTTTACCAGGACAGCTATGGCTACACCTTC. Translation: CASRSLYQDSYGYTF.

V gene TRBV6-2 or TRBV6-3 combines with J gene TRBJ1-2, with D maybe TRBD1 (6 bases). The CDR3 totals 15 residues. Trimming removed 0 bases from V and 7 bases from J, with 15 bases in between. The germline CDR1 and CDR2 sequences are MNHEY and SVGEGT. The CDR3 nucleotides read TGTGCCAGCAGTTACTCAACAGGGAGTGTGGCTGGCTACACCTTC. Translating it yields CASSYSTGSVAGYTF.

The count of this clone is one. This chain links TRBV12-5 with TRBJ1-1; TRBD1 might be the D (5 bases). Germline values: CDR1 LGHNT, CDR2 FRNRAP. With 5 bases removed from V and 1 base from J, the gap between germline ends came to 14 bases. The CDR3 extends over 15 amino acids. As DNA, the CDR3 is TGTGCTAGTGGTCCAAGGGACTTCGAGAACACTGAAGCTTTCTTT. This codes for CASGPRDFENTEAFF.

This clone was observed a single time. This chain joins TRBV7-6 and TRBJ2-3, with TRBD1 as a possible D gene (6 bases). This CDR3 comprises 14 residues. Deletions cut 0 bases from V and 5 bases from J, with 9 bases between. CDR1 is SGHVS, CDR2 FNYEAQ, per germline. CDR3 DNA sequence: TGTGCCAGCAGCTTAGCGGGGGCTGGAGATACGCAGTATTTT. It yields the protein CASSLAGAGDTQYF.

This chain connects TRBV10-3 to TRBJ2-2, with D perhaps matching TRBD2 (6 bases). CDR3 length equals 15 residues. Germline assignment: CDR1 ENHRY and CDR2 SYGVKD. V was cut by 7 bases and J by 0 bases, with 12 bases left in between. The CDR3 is CAINNGGPNTGELFF. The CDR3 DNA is TGTGCCATCAATAACGGGGGTCCGAACACCGGGGAGCTGTTTTTT.

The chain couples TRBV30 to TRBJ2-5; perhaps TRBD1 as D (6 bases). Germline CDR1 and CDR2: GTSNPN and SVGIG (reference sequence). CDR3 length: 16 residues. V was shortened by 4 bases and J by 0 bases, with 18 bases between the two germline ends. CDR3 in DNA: TGTGCCTGGATTACCACCTCGGACAGCGACCAAGAGACCCAGTACTTC. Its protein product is CAWITTSDSDQETQYF.

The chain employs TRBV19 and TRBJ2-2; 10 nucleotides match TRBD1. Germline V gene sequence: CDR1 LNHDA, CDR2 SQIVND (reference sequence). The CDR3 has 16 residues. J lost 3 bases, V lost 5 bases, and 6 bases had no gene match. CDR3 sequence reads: CASSSFGTGDTGELFF. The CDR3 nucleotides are TGTGCCAGTAGTTCTTTCGGGACAGGGGACACCGGGGAGCTGTTTTTT.

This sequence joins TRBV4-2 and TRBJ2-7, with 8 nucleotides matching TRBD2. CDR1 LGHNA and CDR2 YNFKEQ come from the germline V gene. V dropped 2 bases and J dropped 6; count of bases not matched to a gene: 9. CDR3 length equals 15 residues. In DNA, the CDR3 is TGTGCCAGCAGCCAATTTTTCGCGGGGGGATCCGAGCAGTACTTC. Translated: CASSQFFAGGSEQYF.

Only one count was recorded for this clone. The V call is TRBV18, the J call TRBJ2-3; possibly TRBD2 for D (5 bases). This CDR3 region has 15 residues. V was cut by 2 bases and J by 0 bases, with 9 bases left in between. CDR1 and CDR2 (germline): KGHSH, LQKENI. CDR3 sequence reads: CASSPASLSTDTQYF. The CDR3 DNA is TGTGCCAGCTCACCAGCTAGCCTTAGCACAGATACGCAGTATTTT. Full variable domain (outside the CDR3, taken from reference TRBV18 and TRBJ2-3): NAGVMQNPRHLVRRRGQEARLRCSPMKGHSHVYWYRQLPEEGLKFMVYLQKENIIDESGMPKERFSAEFPKEGPSILRIQQVVRGDSAAYFCASSPASLSTDTQYFGPGTRLTVL.